Presented here are 13 T cell receptor beta chains from one specimen sequenced in a study of identical twins. TCRdb re-derived calls from the 5' RACE reads in MiXCR, one entry per CDR3 protein. The data contain 450,000 or so distinct CDR3 sequences, 24% of them singletons. These data were likewise used in another study, on T cells expressing NK-cell markers.

The sample consisted of CD4+ T cells sorted from blood. Receptor source: a woman aged 18 to 35 in good health.

To note about this clonotype: One junction end disagrees with the germline gene, perhaps due to a read error. In DNA, the CDR3 is TGCAGCGTTGTCAGGGGACTAGCGGGGGGGCGGATTCACTTC. Amino acid sequence: CSVVRGLAGGRIHF. V and J are TRBV29-1 and TRBJ2-5, with 16 bases matching TRBD2. This CDR3 region has 14 residues. Per germline, CDR1 SQVTM and CDR2 ANQGSEA.

As regards this clonotype: At one end, the junction sequence differs from germline, possibly due to a read error. V is TRBV4-2 and J is TRBJ1-2, with a tentative D call TRBD1 (6 bases). CDR3 length: 16 residues. Germline CDR1 reads LGHNA; CDR2 reads YNFKEQ. CDR3 amino acids: CASSQQRQGYNHGYTF. In nucleotides, the CDR3 is TGTGCCAGCAGCCAACAACGGCAGGGGTATAACCATGGCTACACCTTC.

The table lists this clonotype with a few counts. The chain is built from TRBV20-1 and TRBJ2-6, with D unclear. CDR1 and CDR2 (germline): DFQATT, SNEGSKA (reference sequence). The CDR3 contains 18 residues. V was shortened by 0 bases and J by 1 base, with 16 bases between the two germline ends. The DNA for the CDR3 is TGCAGTGCTAGAGATCGACGGTTCTGGGGATCTGGGGCCAACGTCCTGACTTTC. This translates into CSARDRRFWGSGANVLTF.

V and J are TRBV7-9 and TRBJ1-1; tentative D call: TRBD1 (5 bases). The CDR3 is made up of 14 amino acids. With 1 base removed from V and 6 bases from J, the gap between germline ends came to 12 bases. Germline assignment: CDR1 SEHNR and CDR2 FQNEAQ (reference sequence). The CDR3 sequence: CASSLGGVGSEAFF. The CDR3 DNA follows: TGTGCCAGCAGCTTAGGAGGGGTGGGGTCTGAAGCTTTCTTT.

This clonotype was counted a few times. The chain combines TRBV12-3 or TRBV12-4 with TRBJ2-7; D unresolved. CDR3 size: 13 residues. V gave up 6 bases and J gave up 2 bases, with 11 bases separating them. DNA for the CDR3: TGTGCCAGCAGGCCCGGCTGGACCTACGAGCAGTACTTC. Its protein is CASRPGWTYEQYF.

This clonotype has more than one count but fewer than ten. This chain connects TRBV5-1 to TRBJ2-3, with no clear D. This CDR3 is 14 amino acids long. The germline V gene has CDR1 SGHRS and CDR2 YFSETQ. V gave up 0 bases and J gave up 2 bases, with 7 bases separating them. This CDR3 is CASSLEQTTDTQYF. CDR3 DNA sequence: TGCGCCAGCAGCTTGGAACAGACCACAGATACGCAGTATTTT.

This clonotype was seen ten or more times. The genes are TRBV6-4 and TRBJ1-1; D gene unclear. V lost 6 bases, J lost 0 bases, and 14 bases lay in between. The CDR3 sequence is 15 residues long. Germline V gives CDR1 MRHNA, CDR2 SNTAGT. The CDR3, as DNA: TGTGCCAGCAGCCTTGAGGCCAGAATGAACACTGAAGCTTTCTTT. It yields the protein CASSLEARMNTEAFF.

J is TRBJ2-3 and V is TRBV7-9; D not certain. Trimming cost V 8 bases and J 7 bases, with 16 bases left between them. The CDR3 spans 13 residues. CDR1 SEHNR and CDR2 FQNEAQ come from the germline V gene (reference sequence). The CDR3 DNA follows: TGTGCCAGCTGCGATGGGTCCGTGAATACGCAGTATTTT. Translated, it gives CASCDGSVNTQYF.

V and J are TRBV5-1 and TRBJ2-3; 12 bases line up with TRBD2. The CDR3 consists of 16 residues. V was clipped by 2 bases and J by 3 bases; unmatched bases: 4. Per germline, CDR1 SGHRS and CDR2 YFSETQ. The CDR3 coding sequence is TGCGCCAGCAGCTTCCTAGCGGGGGGGCCGACAGATACGCAGTATTTT. Translated, it gives CASSFLAGGPTDTQYF. The entire variable domain, with the rest obtained from reference TRBV5-1 and TRBJ2-3, is as follows: KAGVTQTPRYLIKTRGQQVTLSCSPISGHRSVSWYQQTPGQGLQFLFEYFSETQRNKGNFPGRFSGRQFSNSRSEMNVSTLELGDSALYLCASSFLAGGPTDTQYFGPGTRLTVL.

This chain uses TRBV5-1 with TRBJ1-2; D not resolved. CDR3 length: 12 residues. Germline assignment: CDR1 SGHRS and CDR2 YFSETQ. V shed 0 bases and J shed 11 bases, with 11 bases lying between them. This CDR3 is CASSLDGDSYTF. The CDR3 DNA is TGCGCCAGCAGCTTGGATGGAGACTCATACACCTTC.

This rearrangement joins TRBV2 to TRBJ2-1; the D gene is possibly TRBD2 (7 bases). Trimming shortened V by 4 bases and J by 9 bases, and 16 bases separated the two germline ends. Germline CDR1 SNHLY, CDR2 FYNNEI. The CDR3 length is 14 residues. CDR3 sequence: CASSAPRGAAEQFF. In nucleotides, the CDR3 is TGTGCCAGCAGTGCCCCCCGGGGGGCCGCTGAGCAGTTCTTC.

Only a few counts were recorded for this clonotype. The chain recombines TRBV29-1 with TRBJ2-1; D gene ambiguous. The CDR3 covers 11 residues. Germline V gene lookup returns CDR1 SQVTM and CDR2 ANQGSEA. Between the trimmed V and J ends, which lost 4 bases and 9 bases, there was a span of 10 bases. CDR3 sequence: CSVGGSSEQFF. CDR3 in DNA: TGCAGCGTTGGAGGTAGCAGTGAGCAGTTCTTC.

V gene TRBV6-5 combines with J gene TRBJ1-2; D remains ambiguous. The CDR3 runs to 14 residues. The V end was cut by 0 bases, the J end by 4 bases, with 9 bases between. From germline, CDR1 is MNHEY and CDR2 SVGAGI. CDR3 DNA sequence: TGTGCCAGCAGTTACTCATCAGGAGCCTATGGCTACACCTTC. This translates into CASSYSSGAYGYTF.